This is a list of T cell receptor beta chains from one sample in a study of regulatory T cells in long-lasting Graves disease. Via MiXCR, TCRdb re-called the multiplex PCR reads, giving one row per CDR3 protein. The sample records hundreds of thousands of distinct CDR3 sequences, about 16% being singletons. The same data also went into a second study, on T cells in Graves' hyperthyroidism and ophthalmopathy.

The material was peripheral blood mononuclear cells (PBMCs), obtained at new diagnosis, from a patient treated with antithyroid drugs. Receptor source: a woman aged 35-60 years with Graves disease. Each CDR3 is given with its conserved first and last residue. Fields, in order: clone size, J gene, D gene, V gene, CDR3 protein, CDR3 DNA. A D gene is named only where the DNA matches it firmly. The size of a clone is reported for some rows only, either as once, few or many, or as a class for expanded clones.

clone_size: many; j_call: TRBJ2-2; d_call: TRBD1; v_call: TRBV28; cdr3_aa: CASSSHRGNTGELFF; cdr3_nt: TGTGCCAGCAGTTCCCACAGGGGAAACACCGGGGAGCTGTTTTTT
clone_size: few; j_call: TRBJ2-1; d_call: .; v_call: TRBV4-1; cdr3_aa: CASSQGTYSYNEQFF; cdr3_nt: TGCGCCAGCAGCCAAGGGACATACTCCTACAATGAGCAGTTCTTC
clone_size: many; j_call: TRBJ2-3; d_call: TRBD2; v_call: TRBV20-1; cdr3_aa: CSARLAGGDTQYF; cdr3_nt: TGCAGTGCTAGACTGGCGGGGGGAGATACGCAGTATTTT
clone_size: many; j_call: TRBJ1-1; d_call: .; v_call: TRBV6-1; cdr3_aa: CASRPDPNAEAFF; cdr3_nt: TGTGCCAGCAGGCCAGACCCGAACGCTGAAGCTTTCTTT
clone_size: many; j_call: TRBJ1-3; d_call: .; v_call: TRBV12-3/TRBV12-4; cdr3_aa: CASSLRTAGNTIYF; cdr3_nt: TGTGCCAGCAGTTTGCGGACAGCTGGAAACACCATATATTTT
clone_size: .; j_call: TRBJ1-2; d_call: TRBD1; v_call: TRBV4-1; cdr3_aa: CASSQTETGGIYGYTF; cdr3_nt: TGCGCCAGCAGCCAGACCGAGACAGGGGGGATCTATGGCTACACCTTC
clone_size: many; j_call: TRBJ1-2; d_call: .; v_call: TRBV6-1; cdr3_aa: CASSEFRDWDYGYTF; cdr3_nt: TGTGCCAGCAGTGAATTCAGGGATTGGGACTATGGCTACACCTTC
clone_size: .; j_call: TRBJ2-1; d_call: .; v_call: TRBV5-1; cdr3_aa: CASSLKGPGNEQFF; cdr3_nt: TGCGCCAGCAGCTTGAAGGGGCCGGGGAATGAGCAGTTCTTC
clone_size: .; j_call: TRBJ1-4; d_call: .; v_call: TRBV20-1; cdr3_aa: CSARDYRKGEKLFF; cdr3_nt: TGCAGTGCTAGGGATTACAGGAAGGGGGAAAAACTGTTTTTT
clone_size: many; j_call: TRBJ2-5; d_call: TRBD2; v_call: TRBV2; cdr3_aa: CASSSRRGDQETQYF; cdr3_nt: TGTGCCAGCAGTTCCCGGCGGGGGGATCAAGAGACCCAGTACTTC
clone_size: .; j_call: TRBJ2-7; d_call: TRBD1; v_call: TRBV5-1; cdr3_aa: CASSLTGTAYEQYF; cdr3_nt: TGCGCCAGCAGCTTAACCGGGACAGCCTACGAGCAGTACTTC
clone_size: .; j_call: TRBJ2-3; d_call: .; v_call: TRBV5-5; cdr3_aa: CASSRDFTDTQYF; cdr3_nt: TGTGCCAGCAGCCGGGACTTCACAGATACGCAGTATTTT
clone_size: many; j_call: TRBJ2-3; d_call: .; v_call: TRBV20-1; cdr3_aa: CSAREGRNTDTQYF; cdr3_nt: TGCAGTGCTAGAGAGGGGAGGAATACAGATACGCAGTATTTT
clone_size: few; j_call: TRBJ1-2; d_call: .; v_call: TRBV25-1; cdr3_aa: CASSDGEYGYTF; cdr3_nt: TGTGCCAGCAGTGACGGGGAATACGGCTACACCTTC
clone_size: .; j_call: TRBJ2-2; d_call: .; v_call: TRBV28; cdr3_aa: CAHKGEQPGDLFF; cdr3_nt: TGTGCCCATAAAGGGGAACAACCCGGGGACCTGTTTTTT
clone_size: many; j_call: TRBJ1-1; d_call: .; v_call: TRBV29-1; cdr3_aa: CSAEGGLEAFF; cdr3_nt: TGCAGCGCCGAGGGGGGCCTTGAAGCTTTCTTT
clone_size: many; j_call: TRBJ1-1; d_call: .; v_call: TRBV20-1; cdr3_aa: CSATTGWTATEAFF; cdr3_nt: TGCAGTGCCACCACCGGGTGGACCGCCACTGAAGCTTTCTTT
clone_size: few; j_call: TRBJ2-7; d_call: .; v_call: TRBV2; cdr3_aa: CASRQTLLTYEQYF; cdr3_nt: TGTGCCAGCAGGCAGACACTTCTTACCTACGAGCAGTACTTC
clone_size: many; j_call: TRBJ2-3; d_call: TRBD2; v_call: TRBV11-2; cdr3_aa: CASSYRWLAGGHPDTQYF; cdr3_nt: TGTGCCAGCAGCTACCGGTGGCTAGCGGGGGGGCACCCCGATACGCAGTATTTT
clone_size: few; j_call: TRBJ1-1; d_call: TRBD1; v_call: TRBV7-2; cdr3_aa: CASSLGPPGGGTEAFF; cdr3_nt: TGTGCCAGCAGCTTAGGTCCCCCAGGGGGGGGCACTGAAGCTTTCTTT
clone_size: .; j_call: TRBJ2-2; d_call: .; v_call: TRBV12-3/TRBV12-4; cdr3_aa: CASSPSTLHAELFF; cdr3_nt: TGTGCCAGCAGTCCTTCGACCCTCCACGCGGAGCTGTTTTTT
clone_size: .; j_call: TRBJ2-2; d_call: .; v_call: TRBV12-3/TRBV12-4; cdr3_aa: CATKRGGTGELFF; cdr3_nt: TGTGCCACCAAGCGAGGGGGGACCGGGGAGCTGTTTTTT
clone_size: many; j_call: TRBJ1-2; d_call: TRBD1; v_call: TRBV7-2; cdr3_aa: CASSETGEPRGYTF; cdr3_nt: TGTGCCAGCAGCGAAACAGGGGAACCTCGAGGCTACACCTTC
clone_size: many; j_call: TRBJ1-5; d_call: .; v_call: TRBV20-1; cdr3_aa: CSARDSDRQLNQPQHF; cdr3_nt: TGCAGTGCTAGAGATTCCGACAGGCAACTCAATCAGCCCCAGCATTTT
clone_size: few; j_call: TRBJ1-1; d_call: TRBD1; v_call: TRBV20-1; cdr3_aa: CSAPPRTGGIAFF; cdr3_nt: TGCAGTGCCCCCCCCCGGACAGGGGGCATAGCTTTCTTT
clone_size: few; j_call: TRBJ1-2; d_call: .; v_call: TRBV12-3/TRBV12-4; cdr3_aa: CASSFKGGRVDTF; cdr3_nt: TGTGCCAGCAGTTTTAAGGGGGGGCGGGTGGACACCTTC
clone_size: .; j_call: TRBJ1-3; d_call: .; v_call: TRBV10-2; cdr3_aa: CASREEGDGNTIYF; cdr3_nt: TGCGCCAGCAGGGAGGAAGGGGATGGAAACACCATATATTTT
clone_size: many; j_call: TRBJ1-5; d_call: .; v_call: TRBV2; cdr3_aa: CASSDERDQPQHF; cdr3_nt: TGTGCCAGCAGTGATGAAAGAGATCAGCCCCAGCATTTT
clone_size: many; j_call: TRBJ1-3; d_call: .; v_call: TRBV28; cdr3_aa: CASSQGPISGNTIYF; cdr3_nt: TGTGCCAGCAGTCAGGGACCGATCTCTGGAAACACCATATATTTT
clone_size: few; j_call: TRBJ1-2; d_call: .; v_call: TRBV29-1; cdr3_aa: CSVEDRRKSYGYTF; cdr3_nt: TGCAGCGTTGAAGATCGAAGGAAAAGCTATGGCTACACCTTC
clone_size: few; j_call: TRBJ1-2; d_call: .; v_call: TRBV11-1; cdr3_aa: CASSLPEVGDGYTF; cdr3_nt: TGTGCCAGCAGCTTACCCGAGGTGGGGGATGGCTACACCTTC
clone_size: many; j_call: TRBJ1-3; d_call: .; v_call: TRBV3-1; cdr3_aa: CASSPTGISGNTIYF; cdr3_nt: TGTGCCAGCAGCCCAACTGGCATCTCTGGAAACACCATATATTTT
clone_size: many; j_call: TRBJ1-6; d_call: .; v_call: TRBV28; cdr3_aa: CASSLEGSPLHF; cdr3_nt: TGTGCCAGCAGTTTAGAGGGTTCACCCCTCCACTTT
clone_size: .; j_call: TRBJ2-2; d_call: .; v_call: TRBV5-1; cdr3_aa: CASSFKDTGELFF; cdr3_nt: TGCGCCAGCAGCTTCAAGGACACCGGGGAGCTGTTTTTT
clone_size: few; j_call: TRBJ1-1; d_call: .; v_call: TRBV4-1; cdr3_aa: CASSQETSASEAFF; cdr3_nt: TGCGCCAGCAGCCAAGAAACCTCGGCGAGTGAAGCTTTCTTT